This T cell receptor (beta chain) was captured by sequencing in a study of shared clonotypes between healthy human individuals (TCRdb year 2020). Broadly, across the study: The cohort comprised a couple of women and a few men aged 18 to 49 years. Per donor, three plates each were used for CD4 naive and CD4 memory, two for CD8 naive, and one for CD8 memory. To estimate repertoire size and how much clonotype sharing occurs between individuals, the study deeply sequenced the blood TCR repertoires of about 5 healthy adults. Different laboratories and diverse techniques were used to prepare libraries and sequence TCR repertoires, to increase sequencing depth and limit assay-specific biases. Per donor, leukapheresis produced somewhere between about 0.8 and 9.5 billion PBMCs. Broader findings and caveats from the paper: Because the study included a small number of donors, the genetic and exposure-history diversity represented was limited. Sampling was limited to blood, and TCR repertoires in tissue likely differ from TCR repertoires in blood. Higher generation probabilities were observed for clonotypes shared by all four sorted-subset donors than for non-shared clonotypes. Even with the large sequencing depth, rarefaction of the sorted-subset datasets indicated that sequencing was incomplete. Across several donors, around 5% of naive CD4, more than 3% of naive CD8, roughly 2.2% of memory CD4, and approximately 0.42% of memory CD8 clonotypes were shared. Based on pairwise subsampling, the degree of clonotype sharing among donors was expected to be affected by sequencing depth. Larger estimated clonotype richness was generally found for naive subsets than for memory subsets.

V is cut by 5 bases and J by 7 bases, and the space between the germline ends is 26 bases. CDR1 MNHEY and CDR2 SMNVEV are derived from the germline V gene (reference sequence). The CDR3 numbers 17 residues from cysteine through phenylalanine. Only the CDR3 region is kept as DNA, spanning 51 bases read in frame from base 1. A word on this clone: No cognate antigen has been identified for it. One base away there is no much larger clone; base qualities are not given.

Donors were healthy HIV-negative adults with no recently reported acute infections or vaccinations. Only Caucasian adults living in Nashville, Tennessee, USA were represented among the donors. CD4+ T cells were enriched by magnetic negative selection, after which naive cells were positively selected on CD45RA and the negative fraction was taken as the memory subset. Blood was obtained by leukapheresis, after which PBMCs were separated by Ficoll-Histopaque density gradient centrifugation and cryopreserved in liquid nitrogen vapor phase. Purity and quantity of every magnetically sorted T cell population were checked by analytical flow cytometry. From each sorted fraction, genomic DNA was isolated and quantified by UV absorbance on a Nanodrop 2000c. TCR CDR3 regions were amplified from genomic DNA by multiplex PCR using the deep immunoSEQ assay. Extracted genomic DNA from each cell subset was distributed evenly across all wells of several immunoSEQ 96-well plates, and each plate was treated as a replicate. For sorted subsets, around 0.2 ug genomic DNA, equal to about 30,000 T cell genomes, was loaded into each replicate PCR. The purified libraries were quantified using a Qubit 3.0 fluorometer, sized with a Bioanalyzer 2100, and then quantified again using the KAPA Library Quantification kit. Every immunoSEQ 96-well plate was sequenced on a separate single-read 150-cycle Illumina NextSeq 550 flow cell. In the original analysis: Because only junctional sequences without quality scores were contained in the immunoSEQ output, filtering matching that applied to full-length reads could not be performed. To assign V/J genes and CDR3, sequences were annotated against IMGT germline references using PyIR, a Python wrapper for IgBLAST v1.9. Reads with weak V/J assignments (E-value above 1e-6), missing CDR3, stop codons, out-of-frame junctions, or ambiguous translated residues were removed. A V3J clonotype was defined by an identical inferred V gene, J gene, and CDR3 amino acid sequence. Percentage overlap between repertoires was computed as shared unique clonotypes divided by the size of the smaller repertoire. Richness of each repertoire was evaluated using RTK rarefaction, the Chao1 estimator, and Recon v2.1 estimates of unobserved clonotypes. Generation probabilities for all TCRbeta clonotypes obtained by the gDNA method from a handful of donors were computed using OLGA. Imported from immuneACCESS, the table was reduced by TCRdb to in-frame sequences with V and J called. These copies leave out some clones; in studies compared against another copy, an unresolved V gene accounts for under half, and the cause of the remainder is not known. V, J and clone size derive from that table, while D and trimming were established from the DNA sequence. The sample table contains roughly 2.5 million clones; only one count was recorded for around 94% of them. The ten largest clones represent more than 0.12% of the sample.

The receptor's source is a man younger than 35 in good health. Recombination connected TRBV27 to TRBJ2-5; TRBD2 is possibly the D segment (6 matching bases). Sample: naive CD4+ T cells sorted from blood. Taken with the paper, the label for cell subset or site translates to: CD45RA+ positively selected. CDR3 sequence: CASSPHERGFKTGTQYF. The DNA is TGTGCCAGCAGTCCTCATGAACGGGGGTTCAAGACGGGGACCCAGTACTTC.